These T cell receptor beta chains were read from a single sample in a study of T-cell memory formation after mild COVID-19. A single record per CDR3 protein comes from TCRdb applying MiXCR to the 5' RACE reads. This sample has 400,000 or so distinct CDR3 sequences; under 25% occur once, and the top ten carry 9.5% to 15%. Sequencing was done on a sample of PBMCs or a T cell subset sorted from them (not recorded which). The receptors here all came from an adult woman who had mild COVID-19 (a few samples of this study predate the infection). Cell type and time point are not known. Each CDR3 is given with its conserved first and last residue. D genes are given only for firm matches. For some rows the clone size is stated as once, few or many, or as a class when expanded; others skip it.

>NA|NA|TRBV20-1|TRBJ2-7
TGCAGTGCTACGTCCTTCCGGGAGACCTACGAGCAGTACTTC
CSATSFRETYEQYF
>many|NA|TRBV21-1|TRBJ2-7
TGTGCCAGCAGCACCCCAGGGAGACTCTACGAGCAGTACTTC
CASSTPGRLYEQYF
>NA|NA|TRBV2|TRBJ1-2
TGTGCCAGCAGTGATTCGGCCAGTAGAAACTATGGCTACACCTTC
CASSDSASRNYGYTF
>NA|NA|TRBV6-5|TRBJ1-6
TGTGCCAGCAGTTACAGGGGCTCCTATAATTCACCCCTCCACTTT
CASSYRGSYNSPLHF
>NA|NA|TRBV12-3/TRBV12-4|TRBJ1-1
TGTGCCAGCACCCCCCAGGGTGTGGTCACTGAAGCTTTCTTT
CASTPQGVVTEAFF
>few|NA|TRBV10-3|TRBJ2-1
TGTGCCATCAGAGAACAACAGAGCTCCTACAATGAGCAGTTCTTC
CAIREQQSSYNEQFF
>NA|NA|TRBV5-5|TRBJ2-2
TGTGCCAGCAGCTTGTTGAATCAGGGCGGGGAGCTGTTTTTT
CASSLLNQGGELFF
>NA|NA|TRBV12-3/TRBV12-4|TRBJ1-1
TGTGCCAGCAGTCTCACCGAACCTGGACATATGAACACTGAAGCTTTCTTT
CASSLTEPGHMNTEAFF
>NA|TRBD1|TRBV7-9|TRBJ1-1
TGTGCCAGCAGCGGGACAGGGCTTGAAACTGAAGCTTTCTTT
CASSGTGLETEAFF
>NA|NA|TRBV23-1|TRBJ2-1
TGCGCCAGCAGTCAACCTGGACGGGGCGGATACAATGAGCAGTTCTTC
CASSQPGRGGYNEQFF
>NA|NA|TRBV2|TRBJ2-7
TGTGCCAGCAGTGTTCGGATCCAGAACTACGAGCAGTACTTC
CASSVRIQNYEQYF
>few|NA|TRBV5-6|TRBJ2-5
TGTGCCAGCAGCCCGACAGTTCCGGAGACCCAGTACTTC
CASSPTVPETQYF
>NA|TRBD2|TRBV2|TRBJ2-1
TGTGCCACGACGGCCCGGACTAGCGGGAGGCACTACAATGAGCAGTTCTTC
CATTARTSGRHYNEQFF
>few|TRBD2|TRBV20-1|TRBJ2-1
TGCAGTGCTAGAGGGGCTAGCGGGGTCCCAAGCTCCTACAATGAGCAGTTCTTC
CSARGASGVPSSYNEQFF
>NA|TRBD2|TRBV24-1|TRBJ2-2
TGTGCCACCAGTGACCCCGGACTAGCGGGAGGGCCCGGCACCGGGGAGCTGTTTTTT
CATSDPGLAGGPGTGELFF
>few|NA|TRBV5-1|TRBJ2-5
TGCGCCAGCAGCAAGCGTTTTGGGGACTACCAAGAGACCCAGTACTTC
CASSKRFGDYQETQYF
>NA|NA|TRBV5-1|TRBJ2-3
TGCGCCAGCAGCCGAACCTACCAGGATCACATCACAGATACGCAGTATTTT
CASSRTYQDHITDTQYF
>NA|NA|TRBV4-1|TRBJ1-1
TGCGCCAGCAGCCAAGTCCGCCTTCCAGAGAACACTGAAGCTTTCTTT
CASSQVRLPENTEAFF
>few|TRBD2|TRBV18|TRBJ2-2
TGTGCCAGCTCGTCGGGAGGGCTCGGGGAGCTGTTTTTT
CASSSGGLGELFF
>few|NA|TRBV2|TRBJ1-4
TGTGCCAGCAGCGTGGGGACAACTAATGAAAAACTGTTTTTT
CASSVGTTNEKLFF
>few|NA|TRBV7-3|TRBJ2-7
TGTGCCAGCAGCTTAGGGGTAGCCACCTCCTACGAGCAGTACTTC
CASSLGVATSYEQYF
>NA|NA|TRBV5-6|TRBJ1-5
TGTGCCAGCAGCTCCCGACGGATTAATAGCAATCAGCCCCAGCATTTT
CASSSRRINSNQPQHF
>few|NA|TRBV5-6|TRBJ2-2
TGTGCCAGCAGCTCCGTGGGGGCTACCGGGGAGCTGTTTTTT
CASSSVGATGELFF
>NA|TRBD1|TRBV27|TRBJ1-5
TGTGCCAGCAGTCTGATCCAGGGGGTCGGTAGCAATCAGCCCCAGCATTTT
CASSLIQGVGSNQPQHF
>many|NA|TRBV5-1|TRBJ1-2
TGCGCCAGCAGCCCGGACGGGGCCAACTATGGCTACACCTTC
CASSPDGANYGYTF
>NA|NA|TRBV11-2|TRBJ2-7
TGTGCCAGCAGCTTCTCGCCAGGGTGGAACGAGCAGTACTTC
CASSFSPGWNEQYF
>few|NA|TRBV12-3/TRBV12-4|TRBJ1-2
TGTGCCAGCAGCCGGGACGGTTTCTATGGCTACACCTTC
CASSRDGFYGYTF
>few|TRBD1|TRBV5-1|TRBJ1-1
TGCGCCAGCAGCGGACCGGGACAGTATGGGAACACTGAAGCTTTCTTT
CASSGPGQYGNTEAFF
>NA|NA|TRBV20-1|TRBJ2-1
TGCAGTGCTAAAAACCCGTACAATGAGCAGTTCTTC
CSAKNPYNEQFF
>few|TRBD1|TRBV7-9|TRBJ2-5
TGTGCCAGCAGCGCCCGGACAGGGACTGGAGAGACCCAGTACTTC
CASSARTGTGETQYF
>NA|TRBD1|TRBV6-5|TRBJ1-1
TGTGCCAGCAGACCCGGGACAGGGGGTCGGGCGAACACTGAAGCTTTCTTT
CASRPGTGGRANTEAFF
>few|TRBD2|TRBV15|TRBJ2-1
TGTGCCACCAGCAGGGGTTTTGGGACTAGCGGGTTCTACAATGAGCAGTTCTTC
CATSRGFGTSGFYNEQFF
>NA|NA|TRBV20-1|TRBJ1-4
TGCAGTGCTAGAGATGTTGTCGGGGAGGGAAATAATGAAAAACTGTTTTTT
CSARDVVGEGNNEKLFF
>few|TRBD1|TRBV5-1|TRBJ1-1
TGCGCCAGCAGCTTGGTTGGGACAGACACTGAAGCTTTCTTT
CASSLVGTDTEAFF
>NA|NA|TRBV19|TRBJ2-3
TGTGCCAGTAGTATTGGCGGGTTCACTAGCACAGATACGCAGTATTTT
CASSIGGFTSTDTQYF
>NA|NA|TRBV9|TRBJ2-6
TGTGCCAGCAGCGTAGCTGGACGGTCCTCTGGGGCCAACGTCCTGACTTTC
CASSVAGRSSGANVLTF
>many|NA|TRBV15|TRBJ2-1
TGTGCCACCAGCAGAGATTGGGACGGTCACAATGAGCAGTTCTTC
CATSRDWDGHNEQFF